The 26 T cell receptor beta chains below all came from one sample that was sequenced in a study of early T cells in non-severe SARS-CoV-2 infection. TCRdb reanalysed the 5' RACE reads using MiXCR and keeps one entry per CDR3 protein. The sample includes about 27,000 distinct CDR3 sequences, just over 4% of them seen just once. Input material: whole blood. The receptor set was obtained from an adult who was a healthcare worker with PCR-confirmed SARS-CoV-2 infection or an uninfected control (not recorded which).

This clonotype showed up many times. This rearrangement joins TRBV7-3 to TRBJ2-2; D unclear. Germline values: CDR1 SGHTA, CDR2 FQGTGA. The ends were cut back, 5 bases at V and 2 bases at J, with 15 bases in the middle. CDR3 length: 16 amino acids. CDR3 DNA sequence: TGTGCCAGCAGCCCCGCCAGCACCAGAAACACCGGGGAGCTGTTTTTT. Translation: CASSPASTRNTGELFF.

There are many counts of this clonotype. The chain recombines TRBV6-5 with TRBJ2-5, with D unclear. The CDR3 contains 13 residues. Trimming left V 5 bases short and J 5 bases short, with 12 bases between. Germline CDR1 and CDR2: MNHEY and SVGAGI. The CDR3 protein is CASSELGGETQYF. Here the CDR3 DNA reads TGTGCCAGCAGTGAGTTAGGCGGTGAGACCCAGTACTTC.

This clonotype was picked up many times. This chain joins TRBV3-1 and TRBJ1-1; no clear D. Trimming cost V 2 bases and J 3 bases, with 13 bases left between them. The CDR3 sequence is 15 residues long. Looked up from germline, CDR1 is LGHDT and CDR2 is YNNKEL (reference sequence). The CDR3 region has the DNA TGTGCCAGCAGCCAAAGAGGTTGGGGTGACACTGAAGCTTTCTTT. It codes for CASSQRGWGDTEAFF. The full variable domain, its missing parts supplied by reference TRBV3-1 and TRBJ1-1, is DTAVSQTPKYLVTQMGNDKSIKCEQNLGHDTMYWYKQDSKKFLKIMFSYNNKELIINETVPNRFSPKSPDKAHLNLHINSLELGDSAVYFCASSQRGWGDTEAFFGQGTRLTVV.

This clonotype was seen many times. The chain recombines TRBV6-1 with TRBJ1-2, with D maybe TRBD1 (6 bases). CDR3 length equals 15 residues. V was shortened by 2 bases and J by 4 bases, with 14 bases between the two germline ends. Germline V gene lookup returns CDR1 MNHNS and CDR2 SASEGT. CDR3 region: CASSEINGQRYGYTF. CDR3 DNA: TGTGCCAGCAGTGAAATTAATGGACAGCGCTATGGCTACACCTTC.

This clonotype appeared many times. The chain joins TRBV24-1 to TRBJ1-1; TRBD1 might be the D (5 bases). In germline, CDR1 is KGHDR, CDR2 SFDVKD. The V end was cut by 7 bases, the J end by 1 base, with 9 bases between. The CDR3 is 13 amino acids. DNA of the CDR3: TGTGCCACCAGAGGGGATTGGAACACTGAAGCTTTCTTT. Protein: CATRGDWNTEAFF.

This clonotype was found many times. This chain uses TRBV29-1 with TRBJ2-3; no reliable D call. This CDR3 contains 15 residues. The V and J ends lost 7 bases and 4 bases respectively, with 21 bases between them. The germline gives CDR1 SQVTM, CDR2 ANQGSEA. CDR3 DNA sequence: TGCAGCGCGACTGGGTGGGTTGGGCAACCAGATACGCAGTATTTT. It codes for CSATGWVGQPDTQYF.

This rearrangement joins TRBV10-2 to TRBJ2-4; a possible D gene is TRBD2 (6 bases). V shed 8 bases and J shed 6 bases, with 14 bases lying between them. The CDR3 loop spans 13 amino acids. CDR1 is WSHSY, CDR2 SAAADI, per germline. The CDR3 DNA reads TGCGCCAGCTCGTCGGAGGGCGGAAACATTCAGTACTTC. The encoded protein is CASSSEGGNIQYF.

This clonotype was recorded once. The V gene is TRBV5-1, the J gene TRBJ1-2; TRBD1 matches at 9 bases. V lost 3 bases to trimming and J lost 2 bases; unmatched junction nucleotides: 5. This CDR3 contains 15 residues. Germline-derived CDR1 and CDR2 are SGHRS and YFSETQ. The CDR3 DNA reads as TGCGCCAGCAGCTGGGCGACAGGGGGAAACTATGGCTACACCTTC. As protein: CASSWATGGNYGYTF.

This clonotype has more than one count but fewer than ten. V and J are TRBV29-1 and TRBJ2-1; D remains ambiguous. The ends were cut back, 3 bases at V and 5 bases at J, with 5 bases in the middle. The CDR3 length is 11 residues. Germline V lookup: CDR1 SQVTM, CDR2 ANQGSEA. CDR3 protein: CSVDTDNEQFF. CDR3 DNA: TGCAGCGTTGATACAGACAATGAGCAGTTCTTC.

This clonotype was detected ten times or more. The chain joins TRBV7-2 to TRBJ1-1; 7 bases align to TRBD1. Germline V lookup: CDR1 SGHTA, CDR2 FQGNSA. The CDR3 loop spans 13 amino acids. The J segment lost 1 base and the V segment lost 5 bases, leaving 1 base of the junction unmatched. The CDR3 loop is CASSRQGNTEAFF. For the CDR3, the DNA is TGTGCCAGCAGCCGACAGGGGAACACTGAAGCTTTCTTT.

This clonotype was found a few times. V is TRBV5-1 and J is TRBJ2-1; D is uncertain. Trimming took off 5 bases at V and 1 base at J, with 7 bases between the two ends. Germline loops: CDR1 SGHRS, CDR2 YFSETQ. The CDR3 runs 13 residues. DNA for the CDR3: TGCGCCAGCAGTTCCGCATCCTACAATGAGCAGTTCTTC. This translates into CASSSASYNEQFF.

At least ten counts were recorded for this clonotype. The chain carries TRBV20-1 and TRBJ2-2, with D unresolved. CDR1 and CDR2 (germline): DFQATT, SNEGSKA (reference sequence). With 0 bases removed from V and 5 bases from J, the gap between germline ends came to 16 bases. The CDR3 is made up of 16 amino acids. CDR3 sequence: CSARDDSHRETGELFF. The DNA of the CDR3 is TGCAGTGCTAGAGATGACTCCCACCGAGAGACCGGGGAGCTGTTTTTT.

This clonotype occurred many times. The V call is TRBV27, the J call TRBJ1-4, with 10 nucleotides matching TRBD1. From germline, CDR1 is MNHEY and CDR2 SMNVEV (reference sequence). J was trimmed by 4 bases and V by 4 bases; bases with no gene match: 9. This CDR3 is built from 17 residues. CDR3 sequence reads: CASSSWTGGHINEKLFF. CDR3 sequence (DNA): TGTGCCAGCAGTTCCTGGACAGGGGGACACATTAATGAAAAACTGTTTTTT.

This clonotype was seen many times. The chain employs TRBV27 and TRBJ2-1, with 7 bases that match TRBD1. After removal of 5 bases from V and 0 bases from J, the junction contained 7 bases not matched to a gene. The length of the CDR3 is 16 residues. CDR1 and CDR2 from the germline V gene are MNHEY and SMNVEV (reference sequence). CDR3 protein: CASSTGALNSYNEQFF. The CDR3 region has the DNA TGTGCCAGCAGTACAGGGGCCCTGAACTCCTACAATGAGCAGTTCTTC.

This clonotype came up many times. The chain carries TRBV20-1 and TRBJ2-3; D uncertain. V was trimmed by 5 bases and J by 0 bases, leaving 15 bases between them. This CDR3 has 15 amino acids. The germline gives CDR1 DFQATT, CDR2 SNEGSKA (reference sequence). Written as DNA, the CDR3 is TGCAGTGCTCCGGAGTCGCAGTCTAGCACAGATACGCAGTATTTT. Translation gives CSAPESQSSTDTQYF.

This clonotype was picked up many times. The chain combines TRBV29-1 with TRBJ2-5; D not resolved. Trimming pared 4 bases from V and 4 bases from J, leaving 10 bases between. The germline CDR1 and CDR2 sequences are SQVTM and ANQGSEA. The CDR3 has 12 residues. The CDR3 protein is CSVGHQTETQYF. The CDR3, as DNA: TGCAGCGTTGGCCATCAAACAGAGACCCAGTACTTC.

This clonotype has a handful of counts. V gene TRBV10-3 combines with J gene TRBJ2-6; D not resolved. Looked up from germline, CDR1 is ENHRY and CDR2 is SYGVKD. V was pared by 6 bases and J by 2 bases, with 14 bases between. The CDR3 consists of 16 residues. CDR3 in DNA: TGTGCCATCAGCGCGACCCCAACTCCTGGGGCCAACGTCCTGACTTTC. Translated, it gives CAISATPTPGANVLTF.

This clonotype was observed many times. J is TRBJ1-5 and V is TRBV20-1; D is unclear. CDR1 is DFQATT and CDR2 is SNEGSKA in the germline V gene (reference sequence). The CDR3 covers 14 residues. V was clipped by 6 bases and J by 2 bases, with 14 bases between them. CDR3 amino acids: CSALVPTRNQPQHF. The CDR3 DNA reads TGCAGTGCCCTCGTCCCCACACGCAATCAGCCCCAGCATTTT.

In this sample, this clonotype turned up many times. This rearrangement joins TRBV12-3 or TRBV12-4 to TRBJ2-1, with TRBD2 identical over 7 bases. Losses at the gene ends were 4 bases for V and 6 bases for J; bases not matched to a gene: 12. CDR3 length: 16 residues. The CDR3 reads CASSSGGGVILNEQFF. The CDR3 DNA sequence: TGTGCCAGCAGTTCCGGGGGAGGGGTTATACTCAATGAGCAGTTCTTC.

This clonotype was detected ten times or more. The chain uses TRBV12-3 or TRBV12-4 and TRBJ2-3; D is undetermined. This CDR3 comprises 12 residues. V lost 5 bases and J lost 4, with 7 bases in between. As DNA, the CDR3 is TGTGCCAGCAGTCCCCTCGCAGATACGCAGTATTTT. This gives the protein CASSPLADTQYF.

A note on this clonotype: It may be a read error: a sequence one base away is much more abundant. The rearrangement uses TRBV6-5 and TRBJ2-4; no definite D call. Germline V lookup: CDR1 MNHEY, CDR2 SVGAGI. V was clipped by 3 bases and J by 0 bases, with 15 bases between them. The CDR3 is 17 residues long. The CDR3 coding sequence is TGTGCCAGCAGTTATCCCTCCTTGGCGGTAGCCAAAAACATTCAGTACTTC. It specifies CASSYPSLAVAKNIQYF.

V is TRBV29-1 and J is TRBJ1-1, with TRBD1 matching 9 bases. CDR1 SQVTM and CDR2 ANQGSEA come from the germline V gene. CDR3 size: 11 residues. V dropped 6 bases and J dropped 6; count of bases not matched to a gene: 2. The CDR3 reads CSVDRGSEAFF. CDR3 nucleotides: TGCAGCGTCGACAGGGGGTCTGAAGCTTTCTTT.

The chain carries TRBV5-1 and TRBJ2-6, with a possible D match to TRBD2 (6 bases). CDR1 is SGHRS, CDR2 YFSETQ, per germline. V was shortened by 0 bases and J by 3 bases, with 10 bases between the two germline ends. This CDR3 has 16 amino acids. The CDR3 bases are TGCGCCAGCAGCTTGGAGGGAGGAAATGGGGCCAACGTCCTGACTTTC. This sequence encodes CASSLEGGNGANVLTF.

This clonotype appeared many times. The chain is built from TRBV6-2 or TRBV6-3 and TRBJ2-2, with D hard to call. Germline CDR1 and CDR2: MNHEY and SVGEGT. The CDR3 runs to 13 residues. Trimming took 2 bases from V and 6 from J, leaving 7 bases between them. Here the CDR3 DNA reads TGTGCCAGCAGTTACCGAACAGCCGGGGAGCTGTTTTTT. Its translation is CASSYRTAGELFF.

This clonotype appeared many times. DNA of the CDR3: TGTGCCAGCAGCTTGACGGGTAGCACAGATACGCAGTATTTT. As protein: CASSLTGSTDTQYF. This chain uses TRBV11-2 with TRBJ2-3; the D is unclear. From germline, CDR1 is SGHAT and CDR2 FQNNGV. This CDR3 is built from 14 residues. The V end was cut by 3 bases, the J end by 0 bases, with 7 bases between. Based on the CDR3 plus reference TRBV11-2 and TRBJ2-3, the full variable domain is EAGVAQSPRYKIIEKRQSVAFWCNPISGHATLYWYQQILGQGPKLLIQFQNNGVVDDSQLPKDRFSAERLKGVDSTLKIQPAKLEDSAVYLCASSLTGSTDTQYFGPGTRLTVL.

This clonotype appeared a few times. The chain is built from TRBV12-3 or TRBV12-4 and TRBJ1-6; D may be TRBD1 (5 bases). CDR3 length equals 14 residues. Trimming cost V 6 bases and J 5 bases, with 11 bases left between them. The CDR3 region is CASSYGANNSPLHF. Here the CDR3 DNA reads TGTGCCAGCAGCTACGGGGCCAATAATTCACCCCTCCACTTT.